This T cell receptor (beta chain) was sequenced for a study of blood T cell repertoires in COVID-19 (TCRdb year 2020). About the study as a whole: Samples covering the acute and convalescent phases of COVID-19 were provided by collaborators in the United States, Italy and Spain. The samples were drawn from the first 160 participants of the ongoing ImmuneRACE study and from 1,254 subjects provided by 6 global collaborators. A freely available public database, intended as a resource for researchers studying the immune response to SARS-CoV-2, is where the repertoires were released. The dataset comprised deeply sampled blood TCRbeta repertoires from subjects exposed to, actively infected with, or recovered from COVID-19. The material from the prospective study consisted of cDNA or gDNA derived from T cells, B-cell-depleted T cells, or PBMCs. HLA class I and class II types, where available, came from metadata supplied by the sample provider rather than from assay-based typing. A de-identified subject ID, COVID-19 status, age in years and sex were almost always included in the sample metadata. Points the paper makes about the study in general: The amount of clinical and demographic metadata varied by source and participant and was provided uncurated.

This clone was seen only once. The antigen this receptor binds is unknown. No base-level quality is on record; no much larger clone is a single base apart. TCRbeta CDR3 regions were amplified from genomic DNA using the immunoSEQ Assay, a bias-controlled multiplex PCR. The published analysis was carried out like this. The number of nucleated cells in each sample was estimated by amplification of reference gene primers within the assay. To quantify the absolute abundance of each unique TCRbeta CDR3 rearrangement, sequence reads were collapsed and filtered. Productive Simpson clonality was computed per sample as the square root of Simpson's diversity index over productive rearrangements. TCRdb retrieved this table from immuneACCESS and kept in-frame rearrangements only. Not all clones are present; in checked studies, unresolved V genes account for under half, and no reason is known for the remainder. V and J calls and clone size are copied from that table; D and trimming were computed from the DNA. This sample comprises roughly 320,000 clones, roughly 90% of them detected only once. The top ten clones comprise about 2% of the sample.

At one collaborating source in Seattle, patients were enrolled during active infection and were followed longitudinally through the course of disease. The collaborating institutions used their own protocols to collect whole blood in K2EDTA tubes. For TCRbeta analysis, collaborators shipped samples in one of three forms: frozen whole blood, isolated PBMCs, or DNA extracted from either of those sample types. Sample: peripheral blood. This clonotype was sampled from a young woman with COVID-19, enrolled during active disease.

The CDR3 reads CSASPRGYGYTF. The DNA sequence is given as TGCAGTGCTAGTCCCAGGGGCTATGGCTACACCTTC. The rearranged chain carries TRBV20-1 and TRBJ1-2, with TRBD1 as a weak D call on 6 bases. Taken from cysteine to phenylalanine, the CDR3 has 12 residues. The only DNA kept is the CDR3, 36 bases in frame from the first base. The germline ends are 9 bases apart after V is trimmed by 3 bases and J by 4 bases. CDR1 and CDR2 (DFQATT, SNEGSKA) derive from the germline V gene (reference sequence).